These T cell receptor beta chains were read from a single sample in a study of shared clonotypes between healthy human individuals. Profiled with immunoSEQ multiplex PCR; TCRdb holds only in-frame clones, not every one. In the table there are some 2,100,000 clones, more than 90% of which are singletons. Input material: naive CD4+ T cells sorted from blood. The receptor set was obtained from a man aged 18 to 30 in good health. The CDR3 runs from the conserved cysteine through the conserved F or W. Each record gives: V gene, clone size, J gene, D gene, CDR3 protein, CDR3 DNA. D genes are given only for firm matches. The size entry is marked missing in some rows and otherwise reads once, few, many or a size class.

TRBV2	-	TRBJ1-2	TRBD1	CASRDPGTGGNGYTF	TGTGCCAGCAGGGATCCCGGGACAGGGGGGAATGGCTACACCTTC
TRBV28	-	TRBJ1-5	-	CASSFQGAQPQHF	TGTGCCAGCAGTTTCCAGGGCGCTCAGCCCCAGCATTTT
TRBV7-9	-	TRBJ2-1	TRBD1	CASSLGQGALSYYNEQFF	TGTGCCAGCAGCCTCGGACAGGGGGCTTTATCATATTACAATGAGCAGTTCTTC
TRBV11-2	-	TRBJ2-7	-	CASSTRDASYEQYF	TGTGCCAGCAGCACCCGGGACGCCTCCTACGAGCAGTACTTC
TRBV10-3	-	TRBJ1-2	-	CAISENISGYTF	TGTGCCATCAGTGAGAACATTTCCGGCTACACCTTC
TRBV7-9	once	TRBJ2-3	-	CASSPPIDTQYF	TGTGCCAGCAGTCCCCCCATAGATACGCAGTATTTT
TRBV6-5	-	TRBJ2-1	TRBD2	CASSRGTSGSNEQFF	TGTGCCAGCAGTCGCGGGACTAGCGGGAGCAACGAGCAGTTCTTC
TRBV5-1	-	TRBJ1-3	-	CASSLDDSWISGNTIYF	TGCGCCAGCAGCTTGGATGACAGCTGGATCTCTGGAAACACCATATATTTT
TRBV5-5	-	TRBJ1-5	-	CASSPGPLNQPQHF	TGTGCCAGCAGCCCGGGACCCCTCAATCAGCCCCAGCATTTT
TRBV6-5	-	TRBJ2-7	-	CASSSIGEQYF	TGTGCCAGCAGTTCGATCGGTGAGCAGTACTTC
TRBV7-9	-	TRBJ1-1	TRBD1	CASSPYRGNTEAFF	TGTGCCAGCAGCCCGTACAGGGGAAACACTGAAGCTTTCTTT
TRBV7-2	-	TRBJ1-2	-	CASSLSGASWNGYTF	TGTGCCAGCAGCTTATCCGGGGCCAGCTGGAATGGCTACACCTTC
TRBV7-3	once	TRBJ2-3	-	CASSPSGGITDTQYF	TGTGCCAGCAGCCCCTCGGGGGGCATCACAGATACGCAGTATTTT
TRBV11-3	-	TRBJ2-5	-	CASSRGRLGEETQYF	TGTGCCAGCAGCCGAGGAAGACTGGGTGAAGAGACCCAGTACTTC
TRBV5-1	-	TRBJ2-1	-	CASSPDTLNYNEQFF	TGCGCCAGCAGTCCTGACACTCTTAACTACAATGAGCAGTTCTTC